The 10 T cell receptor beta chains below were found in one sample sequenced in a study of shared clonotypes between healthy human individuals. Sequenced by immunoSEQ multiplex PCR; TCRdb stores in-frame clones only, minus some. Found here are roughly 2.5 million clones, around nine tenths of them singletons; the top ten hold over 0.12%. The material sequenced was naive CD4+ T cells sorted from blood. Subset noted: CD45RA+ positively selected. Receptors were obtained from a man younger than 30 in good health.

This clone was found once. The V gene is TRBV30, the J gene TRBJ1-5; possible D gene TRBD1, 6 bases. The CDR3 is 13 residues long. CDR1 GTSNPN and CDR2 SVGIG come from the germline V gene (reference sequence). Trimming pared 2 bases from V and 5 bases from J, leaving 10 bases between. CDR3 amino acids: CAWSNRDYQPQHF. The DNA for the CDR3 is TGTGCCTGGAGTAACAGGGATTATCAGCCCCAGCATTTT.

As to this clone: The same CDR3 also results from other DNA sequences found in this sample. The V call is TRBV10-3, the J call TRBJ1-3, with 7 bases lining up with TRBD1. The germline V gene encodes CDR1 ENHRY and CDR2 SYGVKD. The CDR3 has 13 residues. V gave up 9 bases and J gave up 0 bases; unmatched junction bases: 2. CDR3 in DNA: TGTGCCATATCAGGGGGCTCTGGAAACACCATATATTTT. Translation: CAISGGSGNTIYF.

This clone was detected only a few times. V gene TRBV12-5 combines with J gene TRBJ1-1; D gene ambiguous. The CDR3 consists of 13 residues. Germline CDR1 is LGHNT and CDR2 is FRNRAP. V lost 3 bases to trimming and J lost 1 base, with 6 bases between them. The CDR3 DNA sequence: TGTGCTAGTGGTTTACTAAGGAACACTGAAGCTTTCTTT. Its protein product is CASGLLRNTEAFF.

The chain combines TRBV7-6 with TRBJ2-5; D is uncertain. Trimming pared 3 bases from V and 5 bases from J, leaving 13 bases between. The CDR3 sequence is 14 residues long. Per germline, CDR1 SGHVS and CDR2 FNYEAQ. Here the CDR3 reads CASSFWENQETQYF. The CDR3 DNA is TGTGCCAGCAGCTTTTGGGAAAATCAGGAGACCCAGTACTTC.

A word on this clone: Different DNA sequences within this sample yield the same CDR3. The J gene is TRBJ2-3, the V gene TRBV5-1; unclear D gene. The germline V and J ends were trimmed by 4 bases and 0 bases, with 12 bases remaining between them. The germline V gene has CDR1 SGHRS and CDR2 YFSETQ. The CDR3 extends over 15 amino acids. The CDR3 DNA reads TGCGCCAGCAGCCTGGACGCCACTAGCACAGATACGCAGTATTTT. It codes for CASSLDATSTDTQYF.

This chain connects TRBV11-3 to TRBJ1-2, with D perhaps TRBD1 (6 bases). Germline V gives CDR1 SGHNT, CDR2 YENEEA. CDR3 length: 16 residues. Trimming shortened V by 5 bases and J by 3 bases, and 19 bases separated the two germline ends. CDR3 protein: CASSLPRQGWDYGYTF. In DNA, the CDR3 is TGTGCCAGCAGCCTCCCCCGGCAGGGGTGGGACTATGGCTACACCTTC.

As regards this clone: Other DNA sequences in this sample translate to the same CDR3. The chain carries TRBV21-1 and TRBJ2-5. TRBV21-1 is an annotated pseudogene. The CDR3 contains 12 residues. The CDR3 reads CASSKAGETQYF. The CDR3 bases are TGTGCCAGCAGCAAAGCGGGGGAGACCCAGTACTTC.

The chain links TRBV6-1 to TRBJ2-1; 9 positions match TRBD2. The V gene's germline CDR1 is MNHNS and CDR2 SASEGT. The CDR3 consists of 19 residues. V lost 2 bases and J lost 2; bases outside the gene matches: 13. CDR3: CASSEIGSGGRGAYNEQFF. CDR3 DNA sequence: TGTGCCAGCAGTGAAATTGGTAGCGGGGGCCGAGGGGCCTACAATGAGCAGTTCTTC.

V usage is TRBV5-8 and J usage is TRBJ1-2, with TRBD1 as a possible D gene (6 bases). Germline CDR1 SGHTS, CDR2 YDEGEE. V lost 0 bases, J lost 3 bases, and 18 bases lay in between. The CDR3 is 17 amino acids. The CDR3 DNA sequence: TGTGCCAGCAGCTTGGGGGGCGGCGGCAGGGGTCACTATGGCTACACCTTC. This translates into CASSLGGGGRGHYGYTF.

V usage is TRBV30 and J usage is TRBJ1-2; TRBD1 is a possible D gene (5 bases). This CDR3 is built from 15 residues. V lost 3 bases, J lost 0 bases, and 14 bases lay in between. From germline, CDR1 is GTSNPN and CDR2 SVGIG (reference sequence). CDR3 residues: CAWREWGIANYGYTF. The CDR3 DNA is TGTGCCTGGAGGGAGTGGGGCATAGCTAACTATGGCTACACCTTC.